This passage covers 3 T cell receptor beta chains from one sample sequenced in a study of beta chain features in type 1 diabetes. Whole-study findings and limits: Type 1 diabetes patients showed a moderate but significant shortening of TCRB CDR3s in all four CD4+ subsets.

What was sequenced were expressed TCRB transcripts, since all of the isolated RNA had been reverse transcribed. Using immunoSEQ multiplex PCR, the repertoire was profiled, and TCRdb retains in-frame clones only, with some absent. The table records about 53,000 clones, under 75% of them present only once. Their target antigens are unknown. The source material was stem cell memory CD4+ T cells from blood. The origin of the receptors is a woman aged 25 to 39 with type 1 diabetes.

The chain is built from TRBV14 and TRBJ2-7, with a tentative D call TRBD1 (6 bases). V was shortened by 4 bases and J by 2 bases, with 9 bases between the two germline ends. The germline V gene has CDR1 SGHDN and CDR2 FVKESK. CDR3 length equals 13 residues. In DNA form, the CDR3 reads TGTGCCAGCAGCCGACAGGAGCCCTACGAGCAGTACTTC. This codes for CASSRQEPYEQYF.

V is TRBV7-2 and J is TRBJ2-3, with 13 nucleotides matching TRBD2. This CDR3 has 16 residues. Germline CDR1 is SGHTA and CDR2 is FQGNSA. V gave up 5 bases and J gave up 3 bases; unmatched junction bases: 5. CDR3 residues: CASSRTSGRQTDTQYF. The CDR3 bases are TGTGCCAGCAGCCGGACTAGCGGGAGACAAACAGATACGCAGTATTTT.

The chain recombines TRBV20-1 with TRBJ2-7, with D perhaps TRBD2 (6 bases). The germline V gene has CDR1 DFQATT and CDR2 SNEGSKA (reference sequence). The CDR3 is made up of 11 amino acids. Trimming stripped 8 bases from V and 3 bases from J, with 11 bases between. The CDR3 loop reads CSSTGGYEQYF. The CDR3 DNA is TGCAGTTCTACCGGGGGCTACGAGCAGTACTTC.